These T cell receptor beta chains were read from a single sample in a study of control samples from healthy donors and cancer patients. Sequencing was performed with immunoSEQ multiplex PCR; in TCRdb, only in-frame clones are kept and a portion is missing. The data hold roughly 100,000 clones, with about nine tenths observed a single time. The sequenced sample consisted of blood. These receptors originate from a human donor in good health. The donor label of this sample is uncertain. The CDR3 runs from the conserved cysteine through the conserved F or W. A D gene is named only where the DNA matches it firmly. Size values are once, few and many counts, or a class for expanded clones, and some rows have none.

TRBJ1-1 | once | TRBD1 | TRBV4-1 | CASSQMTGTNTEAFF | TGCGCCAGCAGCCAAATGACAGGGACGAACACTGAAGCTTTCTTT
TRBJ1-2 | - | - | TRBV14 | CASSHLGESPSVDGYTF | TGTGCCAGCAGCCATCTGGGGGAATCACCAAGCGTCGATGGCTACACCTTC
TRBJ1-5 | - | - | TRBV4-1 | CASSQTGPDSNQPQHF | TGCGCCAGCAGCCAAACGGGGCCTGATAGCAATCAGCCCCAGCATTTT
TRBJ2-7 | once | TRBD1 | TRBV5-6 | CASSLQTGYYEQYF | TGTGCCAGCAGCCTACAGACAGGGTACTACGAGCAGTACTTC
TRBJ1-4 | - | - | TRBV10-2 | CASSLAARGEKLFF | TGCGCCAGCAGCTTGGCGGCTCGAGGAGAAAAACTGTTTTTT
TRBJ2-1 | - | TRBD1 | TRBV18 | CASSPAAGQGYNEQFF | TGTGCCAGCTCACCGGCGGCGGGACAGGGGTACAATGAGCAGTTCTTC
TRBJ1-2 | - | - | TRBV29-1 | CSVEAGRTANYGYTF | TGCAGCGTTGAAGCGGGGCGAACAGCTAACTATGGCTACACCTTC
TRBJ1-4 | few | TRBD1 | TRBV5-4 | CASSLGQDNEKLFF | TGTGCCAGCAGCTTAGGACAGGATAATGAAAAACTGTTTTTT
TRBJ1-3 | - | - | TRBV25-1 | CASSDRRGGSGNTIYF | TGTGCCAGCAGTGATCGCCGTGGGGGTTCTGGAAACACCATATATTTT
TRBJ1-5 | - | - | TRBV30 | CAASGRTNQPQHF | TGTGCTGCCTCGGGACGGACGAATCAGCCCCAGCATTTT
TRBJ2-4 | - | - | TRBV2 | CASSGGRSGRAKNIQYF | TGTGCCAGCAGTGGGGGACGGAGTGGTAGAGCCAAAAACATTCAGTACTTC
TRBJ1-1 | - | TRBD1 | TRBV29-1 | CSVRQGNTEAFF | TGCAGCGTTCGACAGGGTAACACTGAAGCTTTCTTT
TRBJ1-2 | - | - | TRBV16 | CASSPGTEYGYTF | TGTGCCAGCAGCCCTGGGACGGAATATGGCTACACCTTC
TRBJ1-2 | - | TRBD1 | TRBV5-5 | CASSLRTGLISYGYTF | TGTGCCAGCAGCTTGAGGACAGGGCTCATTTCTTATGGCTACACCTTC
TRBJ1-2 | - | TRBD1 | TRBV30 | CAWSRQGPSGYTF | TGTGCCTGGAGCCGACAGGGGCCATCTGGCTACACCTTC
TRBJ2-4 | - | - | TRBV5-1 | CASSLAGVENIQYF | TGCGCCAGCAGCTTGGCAGGGGTAGAAAACATTCAGTACTTC
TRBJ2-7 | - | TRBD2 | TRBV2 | CASSGGGYSYEQYF | TGTGCCAGCAGTGGGGGGGGGTACTCCTACGAGCAGTACTTC
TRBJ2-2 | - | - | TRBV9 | CASSVDRKNTGELFF | TGTGCCAGCAGCGTTGACAGGAAAAACACCGGGGAGCTGTTTTTT
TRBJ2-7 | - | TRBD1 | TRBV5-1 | CASSEQQGAYEQYF | TGCGCCAGCAGTGAGCAACAGGGGGCCTACGAGCAGTACTTC
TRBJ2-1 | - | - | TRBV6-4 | CASSDSPASYNEQFF | TGTGCCAGCAGTGACTCGCCAGCCTCCTACAATGAGCAGTTCTTC
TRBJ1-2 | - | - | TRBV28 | CASRTATNYGYTF | TGTGCCAGTCGGACAGCTACAAACTATGGCTACACCTTC
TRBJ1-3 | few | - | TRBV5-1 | CASSAMDSSSGNTIYF | TGCGCCAGCAGTGCCATGGACAGCTCCTCTGGAAACACCATATATTTT
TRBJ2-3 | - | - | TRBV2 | CASSEGLETDTQYF | TGTGCCAGCAGTGAGGGACTGGAAACAGATACGCAGTATTTT
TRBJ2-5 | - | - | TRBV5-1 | CASSMTGASQETQYF | TGCGCCAGCAGCATGACGGGGGCCTCCCAAGAGACCCAGTACTTC
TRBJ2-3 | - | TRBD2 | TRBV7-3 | CASSSAGGGADTRYF | TGTGCCAGCAGCTCAGCGGGAGGAGGGGCAGATACGCGGTATTTT
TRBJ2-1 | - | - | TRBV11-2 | CASSPPGTLSSYNEQFF | TGTGCCAGCAGCCCGCCCGGAACATTGAGCTCCTACAATGAGCAGTTCTTC
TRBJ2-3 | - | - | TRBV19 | CASSRGVASTDTQYF | TGTGCCAGTAGTAGGGGTGTGGCAAGCACAGATACGCAGTATTTT
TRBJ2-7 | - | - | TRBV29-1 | CSVTLALGTYEQYF | TGCAGCGTTACCCTCGCCCTAGGGACCTACGAGCAGTACTTC
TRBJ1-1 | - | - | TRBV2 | CASSIQVNTEAFF | TGTGCCAGCAGTATACAGGTCAACACTGAAGCTTTCTTT
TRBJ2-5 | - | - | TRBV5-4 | CASSLAGRETQYF | TGTGCCAGCAGCTTGGCGGGAAGAGAGACCCAGTACTTC
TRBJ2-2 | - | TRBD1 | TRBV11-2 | CASSLDVVGRGLDTGELFF | TGTGCCAGCAGCTTAGATGTGGTGGGCAGGGGGCTGGACACCGGGGAGCTGTTTTTT
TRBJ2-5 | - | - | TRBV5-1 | CASSLAPTATQYF | TGCGCCAGCAGCTTGGCCCCTACGGCGACCCAGTACTTC
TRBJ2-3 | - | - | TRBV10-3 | CANSREVTADTQYF | TGTGCCAACAGCAGGGAGGTAACAGCAGATACGCAGTATTTT
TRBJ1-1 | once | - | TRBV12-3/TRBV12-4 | CASSWAANTEAFF | TGTGCCAGCAGTTGGGCGGCGAACACTGAAGCTTTCTTT
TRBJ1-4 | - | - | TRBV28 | CASSLTVGAREKLFF | TGTGCCAGCAGTTTAACGGTGGGGGCGCGGGAAAAACTGTTTTTT
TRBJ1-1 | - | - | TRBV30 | CAWSVRGNTEAFF | TGTGCCTGGAGTGTAAGAGGGAACACTGAAGCTTTCTTT
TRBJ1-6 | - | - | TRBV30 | CAWRVVPGSPLHF | TGTGCCTGGAGGGTGGTTCCAGGTTCACCCCTCCACTTT
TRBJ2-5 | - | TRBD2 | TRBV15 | CATSGRGGRETQYF | TGTGCCACCAGCGGACGGGGGGGCCGTGAGACCCAGTACTTC
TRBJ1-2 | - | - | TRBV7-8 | CASSQTSGGYYGYTF | TGTGCCAGCAGCCAGACATCCGGGGGGTACTATGGCTACACCTTC
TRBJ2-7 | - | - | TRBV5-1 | CASSFNKDYEQYF | TGCGCCAGCAGCTTCAACAAGGACTACGAGCAGTACTTC
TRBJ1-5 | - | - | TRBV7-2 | CASSLAGGKPQHF | TGTGCCAGCAGCTTAGCCGGAGGAAAGCCCCAGCATTTT
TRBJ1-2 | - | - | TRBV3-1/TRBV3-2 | CASSRGDGNYGYTF | TGTGCCAGCAGCCGAGGGGACGGCAACTATGGCTACACCTTC
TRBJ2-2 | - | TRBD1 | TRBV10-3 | CAISDYRGPNTGELFF | TGTGCCATCAGTGACTACAGGGGCCCGAACACCGGGGAGCTGTTTTTT
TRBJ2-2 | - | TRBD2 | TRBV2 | CAGSERGTTGELFF | TGTGCCGGCTCTGAGCGGGGGACGACCGGGGAGCTGTTTTTT
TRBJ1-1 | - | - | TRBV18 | CASSPDLAGTEAFF | TGTGCCAGCTCACCCGACCTCGCGGGCACTGAAGCTTTCTTT
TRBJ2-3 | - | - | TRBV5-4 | CASSGGLSTDTQYF | TGTGCCAGCAGCGGGGGACTTAGCACAGATACGCAGTATTTT
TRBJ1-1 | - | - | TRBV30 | CAWRRGVTEAFF | TGTGCCTGGAGGAGGGGAGTTACTGAAGCTTTCTTT
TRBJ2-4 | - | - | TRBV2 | CASSEELEGWSKNIQYF | TGTGCCAGCAGTGAAGAGTTGGAGGGCTGGTCCAAAAACATTCAGTACTTC
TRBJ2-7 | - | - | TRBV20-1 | CSASSSRVSYEQYF | TGCAGTGCTAGTTCCAGTCGGGTGTCCTACGAGCAGTACTTC
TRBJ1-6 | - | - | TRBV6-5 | CASSQTWTGNSPLHF | TGTGCCAGCAGTCAAACCTGGACTGGCAATTCACCCCTCCACTTT
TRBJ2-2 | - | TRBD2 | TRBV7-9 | CASRSGGENGELFF | TGTGCCAGCAGGAGCGGGGGGGAAAACGGGGAGCTGTTTTTT
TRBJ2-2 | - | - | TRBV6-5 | CASSYSQGSGELFF | TGTGCCAGCAGTTACAGCCAGGGTAGTGGGGAGCTGTTTTTT